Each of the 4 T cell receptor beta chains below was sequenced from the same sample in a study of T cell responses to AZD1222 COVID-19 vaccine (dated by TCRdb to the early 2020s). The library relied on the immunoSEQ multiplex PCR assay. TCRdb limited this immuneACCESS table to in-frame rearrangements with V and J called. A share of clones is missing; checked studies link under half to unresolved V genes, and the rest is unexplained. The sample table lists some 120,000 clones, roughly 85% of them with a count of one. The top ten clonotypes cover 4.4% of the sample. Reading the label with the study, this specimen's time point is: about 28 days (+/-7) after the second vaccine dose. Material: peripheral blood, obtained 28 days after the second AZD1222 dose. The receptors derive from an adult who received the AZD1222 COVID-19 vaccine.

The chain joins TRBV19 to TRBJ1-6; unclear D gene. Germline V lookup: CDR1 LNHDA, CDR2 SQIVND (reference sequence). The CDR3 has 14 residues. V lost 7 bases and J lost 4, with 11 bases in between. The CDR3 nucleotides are TGTGCCAGTACCCGGGCGGAGTATAATTCACCCCTCCACTTT. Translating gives CASTRAEYNSPLHF.

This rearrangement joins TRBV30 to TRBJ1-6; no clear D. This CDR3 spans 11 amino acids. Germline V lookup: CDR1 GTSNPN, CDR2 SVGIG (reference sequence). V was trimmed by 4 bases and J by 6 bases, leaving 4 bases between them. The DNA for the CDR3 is TGTGCCTGGACGGCTAATTCACCCCTCCACTTT. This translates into CAWTANSPLHF.

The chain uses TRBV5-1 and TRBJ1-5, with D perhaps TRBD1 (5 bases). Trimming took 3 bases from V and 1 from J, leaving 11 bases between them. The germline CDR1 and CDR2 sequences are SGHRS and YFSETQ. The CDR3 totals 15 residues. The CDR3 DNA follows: TGCGCCAGCAGCTACGAAGGGGTCAGCAATCAGCCCCAGCATTTT. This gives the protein CASSYEGVSNQPQHF.

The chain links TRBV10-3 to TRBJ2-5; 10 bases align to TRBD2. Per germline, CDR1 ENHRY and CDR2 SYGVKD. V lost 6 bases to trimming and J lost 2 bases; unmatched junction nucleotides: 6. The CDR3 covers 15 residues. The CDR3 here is CAIRDSGGPQETQYF. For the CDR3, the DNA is TGTGCCATCAGGGATAGCGGGGGGCCACAAGAGACCCAGTACTTC.